Here is one T cell receptor (beta chain) with its context. Clones were sequenced by immunoSEQ multiplex PCR, and TCRdb holds only the in-frame ones, with some missing. The profile covers approximately 73,000 clones, with 95% to 98% appearing a single time and about 0.34% taken by the ten largest. Germline CDR1 and CDR2: SGHKS and YYEKEE (reference sequence). Trimming took 4 bases from V and 8 from J; bases not matched to a gene: 17. This CDR3 is 17 amino acids long. This entry belongs to a study of technical replicates of blood from a few donors. The chain links TRBV5-5 to TRBJ2-4; 8 bases line up with TRBD1. This TCR was recovered from a human donor in good health. Sequencing input: T cells isolated from PBMCs. The CDR3 region is CASSPSGGSRGLDIQYF. DNA for the CDR3: TGTGCCAGCAGCCCCTCTGGGGGGAGCAGGGGGCTTGACATTCAGTACTTC. The complete variable domain, with remaining parts taken from reference TRBV5-5 and TRBJ2-4, reads DAGVTQSPTHLIKTRGQQVTLRCSPISGHKSVSWYQQVLGQGPQFIFQYYEKEERGRGNFPDRFSARQFPNYSSELNVNALLLGDSALYLCASSPSGGSRGLDIQYFGAGTRLSVL.